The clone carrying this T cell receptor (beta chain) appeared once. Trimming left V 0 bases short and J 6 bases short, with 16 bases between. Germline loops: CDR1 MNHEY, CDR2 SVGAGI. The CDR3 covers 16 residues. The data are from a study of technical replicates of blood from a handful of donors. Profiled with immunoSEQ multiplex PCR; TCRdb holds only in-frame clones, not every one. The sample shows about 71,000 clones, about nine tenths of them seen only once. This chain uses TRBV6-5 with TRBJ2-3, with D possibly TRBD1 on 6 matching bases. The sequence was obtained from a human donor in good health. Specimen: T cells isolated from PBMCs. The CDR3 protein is CASSYSYRVLGDTQYF. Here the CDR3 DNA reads TGTGCCAGCAGTTACTCCTACAGGGTCCTAGGGGATACGCAGTATTTT.